Below are 26 T cell receptor beta chains sequenced from a single sample in a study of blood T cell repertoires in COVID-19. Here immunoSEQ multiplex PCR was the method, and the copy in TCRdb shows in-frame clones only, minus some. The data show tens of thousands of clones, with around 84% seen just once and under 15% held by the top ten. What was sequenced was peripheral blood. The receptors here all came from a woman aged 70-85 years in a cohort sampled during active COVID-19.

V is TRBV29-1 and J is TRBJ2-1; a weak D match, TRBD2 (6 bases). With 4 bases removed from V and 3 bases from J, the gap between germline ends came to 13 bases. Germline CDR1 SQVTM, CDR2 ANQGSEA. The CDR3 totals 14 residues. The CDR3 DNA sequence: TGCAGCGTTGGGATCGGGAGAAACTACAATGAGCAGTTCTTC. Encoded protein: CSVGIGRNYNEQFF.

The chain joins TRBV9 to TRBJ2-1; 14 bases match TRBD2. J gave up 7 bases and V 6 bases, and 12 bases lay outside the gene matches. The germline V gene encodes CDR1 SGDLS and CDR2 YYNGEE. CDR3 size: 17 residues. CDR3 amino acids: CASTPPGTSGSRNEQFF. The DNA for the CDR3 is TGTGCCAGCACCCCTCCCGGGACTAGCGGGAGCCGAAATGAGCAGTTCTTC.

This chain links TRBV29-1 with TRBJ1-1; TRBD1 matches 9 bases. The junction had 6 bases not matched to a gene; V was cut back by 3 bases and J by 4 bases. This CDR3 is built from 14 residues. Germline values: CDR1 SQVTM, CDR2 ANQGSEA. The CDR3 bases are TGCAGCGTTGAGGGGACAGGGAGCGGCACTGAAGCTTTCTTT. This translates into CSVEGTGSGTEAFF.

The chain recombines TRBV29-1 with TRBJ1-2; 7 bases fit TRBD1. J was trimmed by 4 bases and V by 6 bases; bases with no gene match: 5. The CDR3 loop spans 12 amino acids. CDR1 and CDR2 from the germline V gene are SQVTM and ANQGSEA. CDR3 sequence: CSVQGRIYGYTF. CDR3 DNA: TGCAGCGTACAGGGGCGAATCTATGGCTACACCTTC.

The chain joins TRBV28 to TRBJ2-6; a weak D match, TRBD1 (6 bases). Germline V gene lookup returns CDR1 MDHEN and CDR2 SYDVKM. The V gene lost 6 bases and the J gene lost 1 base, with 22 bases spanning the gap. The CDR3 has 19 residues. The CDR3 protein is CASRTGSPLTRSGANVLTF. The CDR3 nucleotides are TGTGCCAGCAGAACAGGGTCCCCTCTAACACGATCTGGGGCCAACGTCCTGACTTTC.

The chain combines TRBV18 with TRBJ1-1; D is unclear. The V and J ends lost 4 bases and 7 bases respectively, with 10 bases between them. CDR3 length equals 12 residues. Germline values: CDR1 KGHSH, CDR2 LQKENI. The CDR3 DNA follows: TGTGCCAGCTCACTGTCCCGGGATGAAGCTTTCTTT. Residues: CASSLSRDEAFF.

This clone was detected once. The V call is TRBV7-2, the J call TRBJ2-7; TRBD2 matches 13 bases. This CDR3 region has 17 residues. Losses at the gene ends were 5 bases for V and 7 bases for J; bases not matched to a gene: 14. The germline V gene has CDR1 SGHTA and CDR2 FQGNSA. The CDR3 DNA sequence: TGTGCCAGCAGCCCGGGGACTAGCGGGACCGTTGGAGTGGAGCAGTACTTC. Translating gives CASSPGTSGTVGVEQYF.

Concerning this clone: This sample includes further DNA sequences coding for the same CDR3. V is TRBV6-1 and J is TRBJ1-5, with D unresolved. The CDR3 has 13 residues. CDR1 is MNHNS and CDR2 is SASEGT in the germline V gene. V lost 3 bases and J 3 bases, leaving 6 bases between the germline ends. CDR3 residues: CASSERPNQPQHF. As DNA, the CDR3 is TGTGCCAGCAGTGAGAGGCCCAATCAGCCCCAGCATTTT.

The rearrangement links TRBV24-1 to TRBJ2-7; 10 nucleotides align to TRBD1. CDR1 and CDR2 from the germline V gene are KGHDR and SFDVKD. V was pared by 4 bases and J by 7 bases, with 9 bases of the junction left unmatched. This CDR3 spans 15 amino acids. The CDR3 nucleotides read TGTGCCACCAGTGACCCCGGGACAGGGGTTCTGGAGCAGTACTTC. As protein: CATSDPGTGVLEQYF.

The chain couples TRBV28 to TRBJ1-2; D is unclear. Germline lookup yields CDR1 MDHEN and CDR2 SYDVKM. V was clipped by 5 bases and J by 8 bases, with 15 bases between them. The CDR3 has 13 residues. The CDR3: CASSIPGAPGYTF. Here the CDR3 DNA reads TGTGCCAGCAGTATTCCGGGAGCCCCCGGCTACACCTTC.

The chain carries TRBV3-1 (or the pseudogene TRBV3-2) and TRBJ2-1; possibly TRBD1 for D (6 bases). Trimming left V 1 base short and J 6 bases short, with 10 bases between. Germline V gives CDR1 LGHDT, CDR2 YNNKEL (reference sequence). The length of the CDR3 is 14 residues. CDR3 amino acids: CASSQATRGNEQFF. CDR3 nucleotides: TGTGCCAGCAGCCAAGCCACCAGGGGCAATGAGCAGTTCTTC.

The chain links TRBV7-2 to TRBJ2-2, with D perhaps TRBD1 (6 bases). Germline V gene lookup returns CDR1 SGHTA and CDR2 FQGNSA. Trimming left V 1 base short and J 6 bases short, with 15 bases between. This CDR3 is 16 amino acids long. CDR3 sequence: CASSLVYRAGPGELFF. The CDR3 DNA is TGTGCCAGCAGCTTAGTTTACAGGGCTGGTCCCGGGGAGCTGTTTTTT.

This clone was counted a single time. V gene TRBV6-1 combines with J gene TRBJ2-7, with 9 bases that match TRBD1. V lost 1 base and J lost 4; bases outside the gene matches: 5. Germline CDR1 and CDR2: MNHNS and SASEGT. This CDR3 comprises 15 residues. In nucleotides, the CDR3 is TGTGCCAGCAGTGAAGTACAGGGGGCCCGATACGAGCAGTACTTC. Residues: CASSEVQGARYEQYF.

This chain joins TRBV6-2 or TRBV6-3 and TRBJ2-1, with 8 bases matching TRBD2. Unmatched junction bases numbered 2, after V lost 6 bases and J lost 10 bases. Germline V gene lookup returns CDR1 MNHEY and CDR2 SVGEGT. This CDR3 is built from 11 residues. The CDR3 DNA reads as TGTGCCAGCAGCCGACTAGCGGAGCAGTTCTTC. It specifies CASSRLAEQFF.

V and J are TRBV10-3 and TRBJ2-3; possibly TRBD2 for D (6 bases). The ends were cut back, 8 bases at V and 2 bases at J, with 11 bases in the middle. CDR1 is ENHRY and CDR2 is SYGVKD in the germline V gene. The length of the CDR3 is 13 residues. The CDR3 nucleotides are TGTGCCATCTCTGCGGGACTCACAGATACGCAGTATTTT. This codes for CAISAGLTDTQYF.

The chain employs TRBV7-9 and TRBJ2-7, with a tentative D call TRBD1 (5 bases). Trimming shortened V by 5 bases and J by 4 bases, and 9 bases separated the two germline ends. Germline assignment: CDR1 SEHNR and CDR2 FQNEAQ (reference sequence). This CDR3 region has 12 residues. Here the CDR3 reads CASSPTGYEQYF. CDR3 in DNA: TGTGCCAGCAGCCCCACAGGTTACGAGCAGTACTTC. The variable domain in full, completed from reference TRBV7-9 and TRBJ2-7, reads DTGVSQNPRHKITKRGQNVTFRCDPISEHNRLYWYRQTLGQGPEFLTYFQNEAQLEKSRLLSDRFSAERPKGSFSTLEIQRTEQGDSAMYLCASSPTGYEQYFGPGTRLTVT.

The chain employs TRBV28 and TRBJ2-7; 7 bases are a match to TRBD1. This CDR3 spans 14 amino acids. V gave up 5 bases and J gave up 0 bases; unmatched junction bases: 4. CDR1 and CDR2 from the germline V gene are MDHEN and SYDVKM. CDR3: CASSPGQSSYEQYF. CDR3 bases: TGTGCCAGCAGTCCGGGACAGAGCTCCTACGAGCAGTACTTC. The variable domain in full, with the rest retrieved from reference TRBV28 and TRBJ2-7, is DVKVTQSSRYLVKRTGEKVFLECVQDMDHENMFWYRQDPGLGLRLIYFSYDVKMKEKGDIPEGYSVSREKKERFSLILESASTNQTSMYLCASSPGQSSYEQYFGPGTRLTVT.

V is TRBV7-8 and J is TRBJ1-5; weak D call: TRBD1 (5 bases). CDR3 length: 17 amino acids. Between the trimmed V and J ends, which lost 1 base and 2 bases, there was a span of 15 bases. CDR1 and CDR2 (germline): SGHVS, FQNEAQ. The CDR3 here is CASSLEGWAGGNQPQHF. The CDR3 nucleotides are TGTGCCAGCAGCTTAGAGGGGTGGGCAGGAGGCAATCAGCCCCAGCATTTT. The variable domain in full, with the rest retrieved from reference TRBV7-8 and TRBJ1-5, is GAGVSQSPRYKVAKRGQDVALRCDPISGHVSLFWYQQALGQGPEFLTYFQNEAQLDKSGLPSDRFFAERPEGSVSTLKIQRTQQEDSAVYLCASSLEGWAGGNQPQHFGDGTRLSIL.

This chain uses TRBV5-6 with TRBJ1-2; D remains unclear. The V gene lost 2 bases and the J gene lost 2 bases, with 10 bases spanning the gap. This CDR3 is built from 14 residues. Germline values: CDR1 SGHDT, CDR2 YYEEEE. The CDR3 nucleotides read TGTGCCAGCAGCTTCTATGCGGGGAACTATGGCTACACCTTC. Translation gives CASSFYAGNYGYTF.

V gene TRBV28 combines with J gene TRBJ2-7; TRBD1 agrees at 7 bases. The CDR3 is 13 residues long. J gave up 7 bases and V 6 bases, and 9 bases lay outside the gene matches. The germline V gene has CDR1 MDHEN and CDR2 SYDVKM. Here the CDR3 reads CASSPDREGEQYF. The CDR3, as DNA: TGTGCCAGCAGCCCCGACAGGGAAGGTGAGCAGTACTTC.

V gene TRBV3-1 (or the pseudogene TRBV3-2) combines with J gene TRBJ2-5; TRBD2 might be the D (5 bases). CDR3 length equals 13 residues. Germline V lookup: CDR1 LGHDT, CDR2 YNNKEL (reference sequence). Trimming left V 6 bases short and J 1 base short, with 9 bases between. Here the CDR3 DNA reads TGTGCCAGCAGTCTCGGGGTCCAAGAGACCCAGTACTTC. This encodes CASSLGVQETQYF.

The J gene is TRBJ1-1, the V gene TRBV24-1; D unresolved. V was cut by 3 bases and J by 0 bases, with 13 bases left in between. There are 16 residues in the CDR3. In germline, CDR1 is KGHDR, CDR2 SFDVKD. The CDR3 nucleotides are TGTGCCACCAGTGATGGGAGACTGGACCTGAACACTGAAGCTTTCTTT. Protein sequence: CATSDGRLDLNTEAFF.

The chain couples TRBV29-1 to TRBJ2-1, with TRBD2 identical over 8 bases. Germline-derived CDR1 and CDR2 are SQVTM and ANQGSEA. V trimming: 7 bases; J trimming: 7 bases; junction bases outside the gene matches: 6. The CDR3 extends over 12 amino acids. The CDR3 here is CSGDGGGNEQFF. CDR3 sequence (DNA): TGCAGCGGCGACGGGGGGGGGAATGAGCAGTTCTTC.

CDR3 sequence reads: CASSPPLGTGSFTDTQYF. The CDR3 region has the DNA TGTGCCAGCTCACCACCGCTCGGGACAGGGTCCTTCACAGATACGCAGTATTTT. V gene TRBV18 combines with J gene TRBJ2-3; 9 bases agree with TRBD1. Per the germline V gene, CDR1 is KGHSH and CDR2 is LQKENI. The CDR3 has 18 amino acids. V was pared by 0 bases and J by 2 bases, with 9 bases of the junction left unmatched.

CDR3 residues: CASSSDIIMANYGYTF. The CDR3 bases are TGTGCCAGCTCTTCGGACATTATTATGGCTAACTATGGCTACACCTTC. The rearrangement uses TRBV18 and TRBJ1-2; perhaps TRBD1 as D (5 bases). Trimming pared 6 bases from V and 0 bases from J, leaving 17 bases between. Looked up from germline, CDR1 is KGHSH and CDR2 is LQKENI. CDR3 length: 16 residues.

The chain is built from TRBV6-2 or TRBV6-3 and TRBJ1-5; maybe TRBD1 (5 bases). The CDR3 has 15 residues. CDR1 is MNHEY, CDR2 SVGEGT, per germline. Trimming removed 4 bases from V and 0 bases from J, with 10 bases in between. The CDR3 here is CASSFWGDSNQPQHF. The CDR3 DNA reads TGTGCCAGCAGTTTCTGGGGGGATAGCAATCAGCCCCAGCATTTT.